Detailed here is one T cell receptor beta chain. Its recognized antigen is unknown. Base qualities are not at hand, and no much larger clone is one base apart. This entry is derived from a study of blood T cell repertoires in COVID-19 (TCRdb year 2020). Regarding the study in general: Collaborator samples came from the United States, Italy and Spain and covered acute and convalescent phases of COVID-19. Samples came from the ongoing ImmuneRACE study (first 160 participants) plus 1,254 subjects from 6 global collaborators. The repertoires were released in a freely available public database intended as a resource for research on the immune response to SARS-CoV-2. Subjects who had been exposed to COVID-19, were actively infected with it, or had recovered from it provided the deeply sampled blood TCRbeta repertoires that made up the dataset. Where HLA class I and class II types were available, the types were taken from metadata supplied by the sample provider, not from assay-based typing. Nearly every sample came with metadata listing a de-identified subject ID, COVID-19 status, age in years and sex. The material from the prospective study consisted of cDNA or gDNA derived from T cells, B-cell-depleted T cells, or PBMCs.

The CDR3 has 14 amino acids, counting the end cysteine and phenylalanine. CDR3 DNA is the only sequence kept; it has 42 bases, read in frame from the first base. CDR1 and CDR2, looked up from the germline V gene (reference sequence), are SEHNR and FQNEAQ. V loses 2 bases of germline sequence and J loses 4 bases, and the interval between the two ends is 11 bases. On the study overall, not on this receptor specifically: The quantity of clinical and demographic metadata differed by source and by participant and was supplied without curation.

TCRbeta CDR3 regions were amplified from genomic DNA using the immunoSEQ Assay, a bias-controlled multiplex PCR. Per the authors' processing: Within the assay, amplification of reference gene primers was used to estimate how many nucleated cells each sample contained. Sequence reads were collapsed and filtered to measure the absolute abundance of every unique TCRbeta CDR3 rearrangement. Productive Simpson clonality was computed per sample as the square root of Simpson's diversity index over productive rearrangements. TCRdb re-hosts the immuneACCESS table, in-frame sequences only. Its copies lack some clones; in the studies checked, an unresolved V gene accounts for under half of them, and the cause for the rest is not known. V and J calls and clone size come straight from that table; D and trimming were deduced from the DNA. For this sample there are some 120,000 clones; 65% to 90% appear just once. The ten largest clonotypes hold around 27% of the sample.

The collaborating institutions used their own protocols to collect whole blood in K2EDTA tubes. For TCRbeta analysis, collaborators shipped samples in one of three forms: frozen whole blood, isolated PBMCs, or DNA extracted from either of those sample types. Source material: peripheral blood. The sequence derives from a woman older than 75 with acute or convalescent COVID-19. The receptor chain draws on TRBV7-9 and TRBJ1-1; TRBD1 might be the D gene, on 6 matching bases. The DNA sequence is TGTGCCAGCAGCTTACGGGGGGCGAGCACTGAAGCTTTCTTT. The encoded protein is CASSLRGASTEAFF. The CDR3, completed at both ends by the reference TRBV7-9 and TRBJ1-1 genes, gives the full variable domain DTGVSQNPRHKITKRGQNVTFRCDPISEHNRLYWYRQTLGQGPEFLTYFQNEAQLEKSRLLSDRFSAERPKGSFSTLEIQRTEQGDSAMYLCASSLRGASTEAFFGQGTRLTVV.